The 22 T cell receptor beta chains reported below all come from one sample, sequenced in a study of blood T cell repertoires in COVID-19. Sequenced by immunoSEQ multiplex PCR; TCRdb stores in-frame clones only, minus some. The sample consists of hundreds of thousands of clones, 80% to 95% of them appearing once. Specimen: peripheral blood. The receptors here all came from a man in his sixties with COVID-19, enrolled during active disease.

This clone has only one observation. The chain couples TRBV19 to TRBJ2-2, with TRBD1 identical over 9 bases. The CDR3 has 15 amino acids. V lost 4 bases to trimming and J lost 8 bases; unmatched junction nucleotides: 8. Per germline, CDR1 LNHDA and CDR2 SQIVND (reference sequence). The CDR3 protein is CASSSVTGGGGELFF. CDR3 nucleotide sequence: TGTGCCAGTAGTAGTGTGACAGGGGGAGGTGGGGAGCTGTTTTTT.

The chain has TRBV27 and TRBJ2-1, with D possibly TRBD2 on 5 matching bases. CDR1 MNHEY and CDR2 SMNVEV come from the germline V gene (reference sequence). V shed 4 bases and J shed 5 bases, with 21 bases lying between them. The CDR3 runs to 17 residues. The CDR3 protein is CASSSGYSRRRDNEQFF. Written as DNA, the CDR3 is TGTGCCAGCAGTTCCGGCTACAGCAGGCGGCGGGACAATGAGCAGTTCTTC.

This chain links TRBV19 with TRBJ1-1, with TRBD1 as a possible D gene (6 bases). The CDR3 runs to 14 residues. Germline V gene sequence: CDR1 LNHDA, CDR2 SQIVND (reference sequence). V dropped 0 bases and J dropped 8 bases, with 13 bases sitting between them. The CDR3 loop reads CASSIDPSGTEAFF. The CDR3 region has the DNA TGTGCCAGTAGTATAGACCCCTCCGGGACAGAAGCTTTCTTT.

The chain links TRBV27 to TRBJ2-7, with TRBD1 matching 9 bases. CDR1 is MNHEY and CDR2 is SMNVEV in the germline V gene (reference sequence). The CDR3 consists of 17 residues. After removal of 5 bases from V and 5 bases from J, the junction contained 16 bases not matched to a gene. The CDR3 loop is CASSASSRDRVDHEQYF. The DNA of the CDR3 is TGTGCCAGCAGTGCATCGTCCCGGGACAGGGTCGACCACGAGCAGTACTTC.

The rearrangement joins TRBV6-5 to TRBJ2-2, with D tentatively TRBD1 (6 bases). Germline V gene sequence: CDR1 MNHEY, CDR2 SVGAGI. V lost 5 bases, J lost 17 bases, and 24 bases lay in between. This CDR3 has 14 amino acids. CDR3: CASSPRRQDTGQFF. The CDR3 bases are TGTGCCAGCAGTCCCAGGCGACAGGACACCGGCCAATTTTTT.

The rearrangement links TRBV9 to TRBJ2-2; 12 nucleotides line up with TRBD2. This CDR3 region has 18 residues. Trimming cost V 3 bases and J 1 base; bases outside gene matches: 7. The germline V gene encodes CDR1 SGDLS and CDR2 YYNGEE. The CDR3 DNA follows: TGTGCCAGCAGCGGGACTAGCGGGAAGAATTTGAACACCGGGGAGCTGTTTTTT. This codes for CASSGTSGKNLNTGELFF.

This chain links TRBV2 with TRBJ2-5, with 12 bases identical to TRBD2. Germline V gives CDR1 SNHLY, CDR2 FYNNEI. The V gene end was trimmed by 7 bases and the J gene end by 5 bases; junction bases not matched to a gene: 11. This CDR3 is built from 16 residues. The CDR3 loop is CASIKDLAGGRETQYF. CDR3 DNA sequence: TGTGCCAGCATCAAAGATCTAGCGGGGGGGCGGGAGACCCAGTACTTC.

The chain combines TRBV2 with TRBJ2-7; D call uncertain. The CDR3 covers 15 residues. Looked up from germline, CDR1 is SNHLY and CDR2 is FYNNEI. V was shortened by 6 bases and J by 3 bases, with 18 bases between the two germline ends. The DNA of the CDR3 is TGTGCCAGCAGCGCCAATCGAGGCCCCTTCTACGAGCAGTACTTC. Amino acid sequence: CASSANRGPFYEQYF.

The chain couples TRBV19 to TRBJ2-7; 11 positions agree with TRBD2. The CDR3 length is 15 residues. Germline assignment: CDR1 LNHDA and CDR2 SQIVND (reference sequence). Trimming took 3 bases from V and 3 from J; bases not matched to a gene: 4. CDR3 loop: CASSIALAGVYEQYF. CDR3 nucleotides: TGTGCCAGTAGTATTGCACTAGCGGGAGTCTACGAGCAGTACTTC.

The chain has TRBV11-2 and TRBJ2-3, with unresolved D. The CDR3 is 15 residues long. Germline loops: CDR1 SGHAT, CDR2 FQNNGV. Trimming removed 3 bases from V and 0 bases from J, with 10 bases in between. CDR3 in amino acids: CASSLGRISTDTQYF. The CDR3 region has the DNA TGTGCCAGCAGCTTGGGCCGAATTAGCACAGATACGCAGTATTTT.

The chain has TRBV25-1 and TRBJ2-7; 9 bases align to TRBD1. The CDR3 length is 16 residues. Germline V gene data show CDR1 as MGHDK and CDR2 as SYGVNS. V lost 3 bases and J lost 3; bases outside the gene matches: 9. CDR3 DNA sequence: TGTGCCAGCAGTGACCCGGGGACAGGGAGAAGCTACGAGCAGTACTTC. This translates into CASSDPGTGRSYEQYF.

The rearrangement links TRBV10-3 to TRBJ2-7; the match to TRBD2 covers 14 bases. Looked up from germline, CDR1 is ENHRY and CDR2 is SYGVKD. The CDR3 sequence is 14 residues long. J gave up 7 bases and V 7 bases, and 6 bases lay outside the gene matches. This CDR3 reads CAINGLAGGGEQYF. The CDR3, as DNA: TGTGCCATCAACGGACTAGCGGGAGGAGGAGAGCAGTACTTC.

The rearrangement uses TRBV7-6 and TRBJ2-2, with 9 bases aligning to TRBD1. The CDR3 loop spans 18 amino acids. Germline V lookup: CDR1 SGHVS, CDR2 FNYEAQ. V shed 5 bases and J 2 bases; nucleotides not matched to a gene: 12. CDR3 DNA sequence: TGTGCCAGCAGCCCACGTTCCGGGACAGGGTTCAACACCGGGGAGCTGTTTTTT. Translating gives CASSPRSGTGFNTGELFF.

The V and J genes are TRBV27 and TRBJ1-5; 10 nucleotides agree with TRBD1. CDR1 is MNHEY and CDR2 is SMNVEV in the germline V gene (reference sequence). The CDR3 consists of 15 residues. V was clipped by 3 bases and J by 4 bases; unmatched bases: 3. CDR3 DNA: TGTGCCAGCAGTTTTGGGGACAGGGGAAATCAGCCCCAGCATTTT. Encoded protein: CASSFGDRGNQPQHF.

J is TRBJ2-2 and V is TRBV7-8; weak D call: TRBD1 (6 bases). CDR1 and CDR2 from the germline V gene are SGHVS and FQNEAQ. This CDR3 has 15 residues. The V end was cut by 1 base, the J end by 4 bases, with 10 bases between. The CDR3 region is CASSLGLQGTGELFF. In nucleotides, the CDR3 is TGTGCCAGCAGCTTAGGGTTACAGGGCACCGGGGAGCTGTTTTTT.

There are a few counts of this clone. The chain is built from TRBV7-9 and TRBJ2-3; D gene ambiguous. There are 13 residues in the CDR3. The germline V gene has CDR1 SEHNR and CDR2 FQNEAQ (reference sequence). V was cut by 0 bases and J by 2 bases, with 3 bases left in between. Here the CDR3 reads CASSLAHTDTQYF. CDR3 nucleotide sequence: TGTGCCAGCAGCTTAGCCCACACAGATACGCAGTATTTT.

Here the CDR3 DNA reads TGTGCCAGCAGTCGACAGGGTAGCGGGAGGGGCCATTACACCTCCAGCACAGATACGCAGTATTTT. Translation: CASSRQGSGRGHYTSSTDTQYF. The chain is built from TRBV6-6 and TRBJ2-3; 11 nucleotides agree with TRBD2. J gave up 0 bases and V 5 bases, and 22 bases lay outside the gene matches. The CDR3 is made up of 22 amino acids. CDR1 and CDR2 (germline): MNHNY, SVGAGI (reference sequence).

The gene calls are TRBV11-2 and TRBJ1-1; D is ambiguous. CDR1 is SGHAT, CDR2 FQNNGV, per germline. The CDR3 is made up of 14 amino acids. V was trimmed by 1 base and J by 5 bases, leaving 11 bases between them. The CDR3 bases are TGTGCCAGCAGCTTAGGCCCGGGTCTTACTGAAGCTTTCTTT. Its protein product is CASSLGPGLTEAFF.

The chain employs TRBV11-2 and TRBJ2-3; 7 bases agree with TRBD2. The CDR3 runs to 17 residues. Per germline, CDR1 SGHAT and CDR2 FQNNGV. The trim removed 1 base at V and 0 bases at J, leaving 7 bases unmatched. The CDR3 here is CASSLGVSGFSTDTQYF. As DNA, the CDR3 is TGTGCCAGCAGCTTAGGGGTTAGCGGGTTTAGCACAGATACGCAGTATTTT.

V gene TRBV6-5 combines with J gene TRBJ1-2; 7 bases line up with TRBD1. Germline V gene data show CDR1 as MNHEY and CDR2 as SVGAGI. This CDR3 contains 14 residues. The trim removed 5 bases at V and 8 bases at J, leaving 11 bases unmatched. This chain's CDR3 is CASSPLTGSEGYTF. CDR3 in DNA: TGTGCCAGCAGTCCTCTGACAGGGTCGGAGGGCTACACCTTC.

V and J are TRBV19 and TRBJ2-2; tentative D call: TRBD2 (6 bases). V lost 5 bases and J 2 bases, leaving 21 bases between the germline ends. Per germline, CDR1 LNHDA and CDR2 SQIVND (reference sequence). The CDR3 runs 18 residues. CDR3 region: CASSSENRREFNTGELFF. The CDR3 coding sequence is TGTGCCAGTAGTTCCGAAAACCGGCGGGAATTCAACACCGGGGAGCTGTTTTTT.

The chain has TRBV19 and TRBJ1-1; D gene ambiguous. This CDR3 contains 13 residues. V was pared by 3 bases and J by 7 bases, with 12 bases between. In germline, CDR1 is LNHDA, CDR2 SQIVND (reference sequence). CDR3 residues: CASSMQRSVEAFF. The CDR3 DNA reads TGTGCCAGTAGTATGCAACGATCAGTTGAAGCTTTCTTT.